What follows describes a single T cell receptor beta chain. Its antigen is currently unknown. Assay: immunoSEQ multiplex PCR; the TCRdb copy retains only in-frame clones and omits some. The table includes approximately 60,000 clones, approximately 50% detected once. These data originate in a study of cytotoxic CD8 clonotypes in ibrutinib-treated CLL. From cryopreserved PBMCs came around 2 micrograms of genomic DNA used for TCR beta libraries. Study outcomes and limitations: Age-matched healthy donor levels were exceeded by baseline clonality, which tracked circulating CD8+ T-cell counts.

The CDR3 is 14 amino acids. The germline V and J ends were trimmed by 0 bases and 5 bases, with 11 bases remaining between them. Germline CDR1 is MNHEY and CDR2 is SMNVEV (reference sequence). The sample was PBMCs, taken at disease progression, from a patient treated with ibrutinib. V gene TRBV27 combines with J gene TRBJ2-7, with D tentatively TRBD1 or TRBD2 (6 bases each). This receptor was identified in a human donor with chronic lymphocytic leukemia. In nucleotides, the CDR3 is TGTGCCAGCAGTTTATCTTTGGGGGGCGACGAGCAGTACTTC. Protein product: CASSLSLGGDEQYF.